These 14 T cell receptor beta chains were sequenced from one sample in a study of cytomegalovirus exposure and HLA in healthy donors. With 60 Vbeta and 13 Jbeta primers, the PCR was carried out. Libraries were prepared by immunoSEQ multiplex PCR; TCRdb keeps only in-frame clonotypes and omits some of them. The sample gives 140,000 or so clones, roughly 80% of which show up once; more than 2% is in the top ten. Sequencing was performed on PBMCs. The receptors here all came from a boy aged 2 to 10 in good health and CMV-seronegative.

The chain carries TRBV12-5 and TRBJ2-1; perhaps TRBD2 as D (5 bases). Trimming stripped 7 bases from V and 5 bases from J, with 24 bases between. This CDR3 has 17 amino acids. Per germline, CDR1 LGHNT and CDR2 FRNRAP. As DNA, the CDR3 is TGTGCTAGTGTCTCGGGTCGGGGTCCCTTTGAGGACAATGAGCAGTTCTTC. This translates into CASVSGRGPFEDNEQFF.

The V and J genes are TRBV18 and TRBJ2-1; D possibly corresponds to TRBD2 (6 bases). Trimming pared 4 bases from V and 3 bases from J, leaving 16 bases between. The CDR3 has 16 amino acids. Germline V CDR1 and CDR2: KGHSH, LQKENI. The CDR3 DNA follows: TGTGCCAGCTCACAACTTCCGGGAGAAGGCTACAATGAGCAGTTCTTC. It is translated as CASSQLPGEGYNEQFF.

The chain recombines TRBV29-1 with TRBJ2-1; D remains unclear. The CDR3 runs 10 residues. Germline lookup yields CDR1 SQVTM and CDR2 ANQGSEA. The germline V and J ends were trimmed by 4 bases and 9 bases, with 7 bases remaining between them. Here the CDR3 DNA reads TGCAGCGTTGGGGCGTTTGAGCAGTTCTTC. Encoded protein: CSVGAFEQFF.

CDR3 sequence reads: CASSLRQGAYNEQFF. The CDR3 DNA is TGTGCCAGCAGCTTAAGGCAGGGGGCCTACAATGAGCAGTTCTTC. The chain employs TRBV7-3 and TRBJ2-1, with TRBD1 identical over 7 bases. Per germline, CDR1 SGHTA and CDR2 FQGTGA. The trim removed 1 base at V and 2 bases at J, leaving 2 bases unmatched. The CDR3 is 15 residues long.

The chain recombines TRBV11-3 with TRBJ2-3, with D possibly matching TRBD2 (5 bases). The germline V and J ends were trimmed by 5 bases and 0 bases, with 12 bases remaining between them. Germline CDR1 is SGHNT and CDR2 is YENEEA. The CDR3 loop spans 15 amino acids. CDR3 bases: TGTGCCAGCAGCCGGGGATCCGCTAGCACAGATACGCAGTATTTT. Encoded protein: CASSRGSASTDTQYF.

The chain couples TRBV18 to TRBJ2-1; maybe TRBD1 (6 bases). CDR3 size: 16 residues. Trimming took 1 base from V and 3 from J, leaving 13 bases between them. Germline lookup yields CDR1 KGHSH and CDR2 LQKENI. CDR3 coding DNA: TGTGCCAGCTCACCACGGGGGCTTGGAAACTACAATGAGCAGTTCTTC. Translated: CASSPRGLGNYNEQFF.

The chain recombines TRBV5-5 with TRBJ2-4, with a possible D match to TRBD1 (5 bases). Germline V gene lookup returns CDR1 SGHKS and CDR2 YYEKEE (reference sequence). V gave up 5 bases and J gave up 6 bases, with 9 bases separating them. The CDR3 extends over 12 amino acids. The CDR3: CASSFDRNIQYF. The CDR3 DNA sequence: TGTGCCAGCAGTTTCGACAGAAACATTCAGTACTTC. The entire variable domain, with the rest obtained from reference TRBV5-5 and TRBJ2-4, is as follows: DAGVTQSPTHLIKTRGQQVTLRCSPISGHKSVSWYQQVLGQGPQFIFQYYEKEERGRGNFPDRFSARQFPNYSSELNVNALLLGDSALYLCASSFDRNIQYFGAGTRLSVL.

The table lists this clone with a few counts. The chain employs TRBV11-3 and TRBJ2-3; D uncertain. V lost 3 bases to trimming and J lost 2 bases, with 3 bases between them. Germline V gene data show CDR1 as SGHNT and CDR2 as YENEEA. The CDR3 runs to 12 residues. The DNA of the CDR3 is TGTGCCAGCAGCTTTCACACAGATACGCAGTATTTT. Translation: CASSFHTDTQYF.

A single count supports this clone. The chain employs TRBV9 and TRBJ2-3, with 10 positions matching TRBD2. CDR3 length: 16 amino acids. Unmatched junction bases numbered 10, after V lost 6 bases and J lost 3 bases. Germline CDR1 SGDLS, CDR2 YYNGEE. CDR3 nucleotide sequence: TGTGCCAGCACCGCAAGACCAGCGGGGGGGACAGATACGCAGTATTTT. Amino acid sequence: CASTARPAGGTDTQYF.

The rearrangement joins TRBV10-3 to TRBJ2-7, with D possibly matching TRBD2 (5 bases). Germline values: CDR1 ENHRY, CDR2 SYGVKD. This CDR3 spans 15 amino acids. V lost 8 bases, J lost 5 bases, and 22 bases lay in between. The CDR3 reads CAIPRGNSIVDEQYF. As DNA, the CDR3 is TGTGCCATCCCAAGAGGGAACAGCATTGTCGACGAGCAGTACTTC.

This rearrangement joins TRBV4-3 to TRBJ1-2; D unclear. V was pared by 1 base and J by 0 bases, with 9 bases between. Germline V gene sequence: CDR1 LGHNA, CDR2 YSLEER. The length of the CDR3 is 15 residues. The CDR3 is CASSQGAVANYGYTF. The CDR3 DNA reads TGCGCCAGCAGCCAAGGGGCAGTAGCTAACTATGGCTACACCTTC.

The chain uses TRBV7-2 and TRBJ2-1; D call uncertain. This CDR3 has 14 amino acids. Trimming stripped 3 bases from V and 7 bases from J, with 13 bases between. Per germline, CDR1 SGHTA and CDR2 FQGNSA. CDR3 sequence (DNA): TGTGCCAGCAGCTTCTCCCTCCTACTAAATGAGCAGTTCTTC. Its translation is CASSFSLLLNEQFF.

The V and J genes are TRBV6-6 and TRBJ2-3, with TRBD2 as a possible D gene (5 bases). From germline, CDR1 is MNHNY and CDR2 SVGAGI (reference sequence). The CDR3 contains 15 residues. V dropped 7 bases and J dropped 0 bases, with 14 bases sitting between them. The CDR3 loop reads CASNDWGASTDTQYF. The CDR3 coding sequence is TGTGCCAGCAATGACTGGGGAGCTAGCACAGATACGCAGTATTTT.

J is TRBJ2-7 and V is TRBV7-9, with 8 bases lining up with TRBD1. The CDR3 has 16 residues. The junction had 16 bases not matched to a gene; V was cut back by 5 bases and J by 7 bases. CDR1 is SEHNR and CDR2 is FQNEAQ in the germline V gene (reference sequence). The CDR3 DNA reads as TGTGCCAGCAGCACCGGACAGGGACCCATCACGCGGGAGCAGTACTTC. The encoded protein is CASSTGQGPITREQYF.